This record covers a single T cell receptor (beta chain). As yet, its antigen is unknown. Punch biopsies of lesional scalp, plus peripheral blood, were taken from alopecia areata patients. PBMCs provided sorted CD4+ and CD8+ T cells. This sample is part of a study of CD8+ T cells in alopecia areata. Overall study findings and caveats: Possibly as an HLA-related effect, TCR sharing across patients appeared less clear than in mice. It was lesional scalp, especially alopecia totalis/universalis, that showed higher clonality than normal scalp.

RNA extraction was followed by reverse transcription into cDNA, which acted as the sequencing template. Only in-frame clones appear in the TCRdb table, and some are missing; sequencing was by immunoSEQ multiplex PCR. The repertoire holds around 80,000 clones, with 45% to 60% as singletons. Sequenced material: NKG2D-high CD8+ T cells sorted from blood. The source of this sequence is a human donor with alopecia areata.

The CDR3 DNA reads as TGTGCCAGCAGTGACGCCGGGTTGAGAAACATTCAGTACTTC. Translated, it gives CASSDAGLRNIQYF. J is TRBJ2-4 and V is TRBV6-1; D is unresolved. The V end lost 3 bases, the J end lost 6 bases, and 12 bases lay between the germline ends. The CDR3 has 14 amino acids. Per the germline V gene, CDR1 is MNHNS and CDR2 is SASEGT.